This TCR beta chain was observed in a study of beta chain features in type 1 diabetes. Study outcomes and limitations: Diminished insertions and augmented deletions at VDJ junctions characterized type 1 diabetes patients. Moderate but significant shortening of TCRB CDR3s was recorded in all four CD4+ subsets from Type 1 diabetes patients.

The investigators reverse transcribed all of the isolated RNA, so they sequenced expressed TCRB transcripts. Sequenced by immunoSEQ multiplex PCR; TCRdb stores in-frame clones only, minus some. The sample consists of 300,000 or so clones, 7% to 10% of them appearing once. About this clone itself: Its antigen remains unknown. The same CDR3 also results from other DNA sequences found in this sample.

Donors contributed one heparinised blood draw apiece, averaging about 100 mL. The CDR3 extends over 14 amino acids. Germline loops: CDR1 SGHTA, CDR2 FQGNSA. V was cut by 6 bases and J by 5 bases, with 14 bases left in between. The sample comprised central memory CD4+ T cells from blood. This sequence originates from a man aged 30 to 45 with type 1 diabetes. The chain carries TRBV7-2 and TRBJ1-5, with D maybe TRBD1 (5 bases). The CDR3 sequence: CASRSYRGDQPQHF. CDR3 sequence (DNA): TGTGCCAGCAGGTCATACAGAGGGGATCAGCCCCAGCATTTT.